These T cell receptor beta chains were read from a single sample in a study of blood T cell repertoires in COVID-19. Repertoires were generated with immunoSEQ multiplex PCR, while TCRdb's copy carries only in-frame clones and drops some. The sample lists approximately 240,000 clones; roughly 80% were seen once. The sample comprised peripheral blood. The source is an elderly woman with active or convalescent COVID-19. Each CDR3 is given with its conserved first and last residue.

len: 14
j_gene: TRBJ2-3
v_gene: TRBV5-1
CDR3aa: CASSLGQQTDTQYF

len: 16
j_gene: TRBJ1-6
v_gene: TRBV5-5
CDR3aa: CASSLGPGTGDSPLHF

len: 14
j_gene: TRBJ1-6
v_gene: TRBV2
CDR3aa: CASQVGRVNSPLHF

len: 14
j_gene: TRBJ1-2
v_gene: TRBV28
CDR3aa: CASSNTGRVDGYTF

len: 15
j_gene: TRBJ1-6
v_gene: TRBV6-1
CDR3aa: CASSEATLTGSPLHF

len: 15
j_gene: TRBJ2-6
v_gene: TRBV7-9
CDR3aa: CASSPDYTGANVLTF

len: 15
j_gene: TRBJ1-1
v_gene: TRBV5-1
CDR3aa: CASSLRDREGAEAFF

len: 15
j_gene: TRBJ2-3
v_gene: TRBV3-1/TRBV3-2
CDR3aa: CASSQVGTGTDTQYF

len: 14
j_gene: TRBJ2-6
v_gene: TRBV2
CDR3aa: CASSFFSGANVLTF

len: 13
j_gene: TRBJ2-6
v_gene: TRBV11-2
CDR3aa: CASSPVQGNVLTF

len: 13
j_gene: TRBJ2-1
v_gene: TRBV24-1
CDR3aa: CATSDSRTRQQFF

len: 14
j_gene: TRBJ2-5
v_gene: TRBV5-1
CDR3aa: CASSLGQPRETQYF

len: 15
j_gene: TRBJ2-1
v_gene: TRBV7-8
CDR3aa: CASSRDRGPYNEQFF

len: 15
j_gene: TRBJ2-7
v_gene: TRBV27
CDR3aa: CASSPPDRISYEQYF

len: 16
j_gene: TRBJ2-5
v_gene: TRBV18
CDR3aa: CASSPLGQGAVETQYF

len: 14
j_gene: TRBJ2-1
v_gene: TRBV10-3
CDR3aa: CAISEGQGTGEQFF

len: 14
j_gene: TRBJ2-5
v_gene: TRBV5-5
CDR3aa: CASSRAGREETQYF

len: 15
j_gene: TRBJ2-3
v_gene: TRBV27
CDR3aa: CASSPNRPSTDTQYF

len: 16
j_gene: TRBJ1-5
v_gene: TRBV19
CDR3aa: CASSPVGQGTNQPQHF

len: 13
j_gene: TRBJ1-3
v_gene: TRBV6-5
CDR3aa: CASSYGRGGTIYF

len: 14
j_gene: TRBJ2-5
v_gene: TRBV5-1
CDR3aa: CASSLAVGVETQYF

len: 15
j_gene: TRBJ1-6
v_gene: TRBV6-4
CDR3aa: CASSELGQGGSPLHF

len: 16
j_gene: TRBJ2-5
v_gene: TRBV29-1
CDR3aa: CSVEDQDRLIQETQYF

len: 14
j_gene: TRBJ1-2
v_gene: TRBV5-4
CDR3aa: CASSLTGGDNGYTF

len: 16
j_gene: TRBJ2-7
v_gene: TRBV7-8
CDR3aa: CASSLGPSGSSYEQYF

len: 20
j_gene: TRBJ1-4
v_gene: TRBV18
CDR3aa: CASSPVVGGKGSSTNEKLFF

len: 15
j_gene: TRBJ2-1
v_gene: TRBV28
CDR3aa: CASSSPGGSYNEQFF

len: 14
j_gene: TRBJ1-4
v_gene: TRBV5-6
CDR3aa: CASSFGGNLEKLFF

len: 13
j_gene: TRBJ1-2
v_gene: TRBV12-3/TRBV12-4
CDR3aa: CASGEARRYGYTF

len: 14
j_gene: TRBJ1-2
v_gene: TRBV6-4
CDR3aa: CASSEDSYNYGYTF

len: 18
j_gene: TRBJ2-5
v_gene: TRBV5-1
CDR3aa: CASRQDLTWGAGGETQYF

len: 13
j_gene: TRBJ1-1
v_gene: TRBV5-6
CDR3aa: CASSSRQGAEAFF

len: 14
j_gene: TRBJ2-3
v_gene: TRBV9
CDR3aa: CASSARGAADTQYF

len: 15
j_gene: TRBJ2-3
v_gene: TRBV27
CDR3aa: CASSLSAYRLDTQYF

len: 14
j_gene: TRBJ1-2
v_gene: TRBV1
CDR3aa: CTSIRQGLNYGYTF

len: 14
j_gene: TRBJ1-2
v_gene: TRBV6-6
CDR3aa: CASRDWTESYGYTF

len: 15
j_gene: TRBJ1-6
v_gene: TRBV5-1
CDR3aa: CASSLRGYYSSPLHF

len: 14
j_gene: TRBJ1-1
v_gene: TRBV5-6
CDR3aa: CASSPGQSKDEAFF

len: 12
j_gene: TRBJ2-5
v_gene: TRBV30
CDR3aa: CAWNPGAETQYF

len: 21
j_gene: TRBJ1-4
v_gene: TRBV4-2
CDR3aa: CASSPLREFEDPLTTNEKLFF

len: 14
j_gene: TRBJ1-2
v_gene: TRBV6-5
CDR3aa: CASSYSPQDYGYTF

len: 13
j_gene: TRBJ1-4
v_gene: TRBV29-1
CDR3aa: CSVDRGRGEKLFF

len: 15
j_gene: TRBJ1-2
v_gene: TRBV27
CDR3aa: CASSPDRRPNYGYTF

len: 16
j_gene: TRBJ1-5
v_gene: TRBV28
CDR3aa: CASSLSGQGRNQPQHF

len: 15
j_gene: TRBJ2-1
v_gene: TRBV7-2
CDR3aa: CASSARREQVNEQFF

len: 13
j_gene: TRBJ1-1
v_gene: TRBV7-9
CDR3aa: CASSGRQGGEAFF

len: 15
j_gene: TRBJ2-3
v_gene: TRBV28
CDR3aa: CASSTQGAGTDTQYF

len: 14
j_gene: TRBJ2-7
v_gene: TRBV5-1
CDR3aa: CARSWGGLGAEQYF

len: 13
j_gene: TRBJ1-2
v_gene: TRBV12-3/TRBV12-4
CDR3aa: CASSWSGDYGYTF

len: 11
j_gene: TRBJ1-6
v_gene: TRBV28
CDR3aa: CASSFGSPLHF

len: 15
j_gene: TRBJ1-1
v_gene: TRBV11-2
CDR3aa: CASSLDWGDVAEAFF

len: 13
j_gene: TRBJ2-5
v_gene: TRBV24-1
CDR3aa: CATSDSSQETQYF

len: 16
j_gene: TRBJ1-5
v_gene: TRBV2
CDR3aa: CASSDLGTGGGQPQHF

len: 12
j_gene: TRBJ2-5
v_gene: TRBV7-9
CDR3aa: CASSLIEETQYF

len: 17
j_gene: TRBJ1-5
v_gene: TRBV19
CDR3aa: CASSPRQGARGNQPQHF